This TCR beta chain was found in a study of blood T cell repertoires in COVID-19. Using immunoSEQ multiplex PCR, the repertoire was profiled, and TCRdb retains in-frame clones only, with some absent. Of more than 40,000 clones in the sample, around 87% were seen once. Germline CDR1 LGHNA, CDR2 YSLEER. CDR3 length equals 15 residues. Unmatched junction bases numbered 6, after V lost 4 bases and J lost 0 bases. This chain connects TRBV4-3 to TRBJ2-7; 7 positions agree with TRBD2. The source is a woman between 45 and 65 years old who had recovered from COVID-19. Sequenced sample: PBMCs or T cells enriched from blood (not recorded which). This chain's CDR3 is CASSPSGTNSYEQYF. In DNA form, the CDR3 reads TGCGCCAGCAGCCCTAGCGGAACAAACTCCTACGAGCAGTACTTC.